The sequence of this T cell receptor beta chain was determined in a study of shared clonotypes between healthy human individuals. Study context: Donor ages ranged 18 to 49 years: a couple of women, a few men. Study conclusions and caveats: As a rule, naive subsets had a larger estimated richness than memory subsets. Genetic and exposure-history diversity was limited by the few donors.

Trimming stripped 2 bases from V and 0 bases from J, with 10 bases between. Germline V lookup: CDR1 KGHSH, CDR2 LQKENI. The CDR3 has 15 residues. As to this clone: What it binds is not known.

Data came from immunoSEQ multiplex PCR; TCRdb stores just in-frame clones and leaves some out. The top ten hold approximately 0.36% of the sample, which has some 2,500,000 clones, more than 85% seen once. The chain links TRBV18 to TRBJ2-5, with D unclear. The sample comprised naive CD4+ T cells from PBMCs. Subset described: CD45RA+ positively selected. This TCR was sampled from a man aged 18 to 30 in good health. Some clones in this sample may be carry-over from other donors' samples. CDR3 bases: TGTGCCAGCTCACCAAGTTTATACAACCAAGAGACCCAGTACTTC. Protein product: CASSPSLYNQETQYF.